What follows are 9 T cell receptor beta chains derived from one specimen sequenced in a study of cytomegalovirus exposure and HLA in healthy donors. With 60 Vbeta and 13 Jbeta primers, the PCR was carried out. Clones were sequenced by immunoSEQ multiplex PCR, and TCRdb holds only the in-frame ones, with some missing. Here the sample spans under 200,000 clones, roughly 82% being singletons. The sequencing sample was made of PBMCs. These receptors all come from a girl between 5 and 17 years old in good health and CMV-seropositive.

CDR3 region: CASSQLTPGTGGYTF. In DNA, the CDR3 is TGTGCCAGCAGCCAACTTACCCCGGGAACGGGGGGCTACACCTTC. The V call is TRBV14, the J call TRBJ1-2; no firm D call. V was cut by 2 bases and J by 8 bases, with 18 bases left in between. The germline V gene has CDR1 SGHDN and CDR2 FVKESK. There are 15 residues in the CDR3.

V usage is TRBV9 and J usage is TRBJ1-1; D is unclear. This CDR3 has 13 amino acids. With 0 bases removed from V and 4 bases from J, the gap between germline ends came to 7 bases. Germline V gene data show CDR1 as SGDLS and CDR2 as YYNGEE. DNA of the CDR3: TGTGCCAGCAGCGTAGGAGGGTCCACTGAAGCTTTCTTT. It is translated as CASSVGGSTEAFF.

The table lists this clone with a count of one. The chain recombines TRBV25-1 with TRBJ1-1, with D tentatively TRBD1 (6 bases). Deletions cut 3 bases from V and 4 bases from J, with 24 bases between. Germline V CDR1 and CDR2: MGHDK, SYGVNS. The CDR3 consists of 18 residues. CDR3 DNA: TGTGCCAGCAGTGATCAACACACCACAGGGTACCCTGCCACTGAAGCTTTCTTT. Its translation is CASSDQHTTGYPATEAFF.

The chain links TRBV20-1 to TRBJ2-7, with D possibly TRBD2 on 6 matching bases. The germline V and J ends were trimmed by 3 bases and 7 bases, with 10 bases remaining between them. CDR1 and CDR2 (germline): DFQATT, SNEGSKA (reference sequence). CDR3 length equals 11 residues. The DNA of the CDR3 is TGCAGTGCTAGCTCAGGGAGGGAGCAGTACTTC. Translation: CSASSGREQYF.

The chain combines TRBV10-2 with TRBJ1-2; 11 nucleotides align to TRBD1. From germline, CDR1 is WSHSY and CDR2 SAAADI. The CDR3 runs 14 residues. V was clipped by 6 bases and J by 1 base; unmatched bases: 1. CDR3 coding DNA: TGCGCCAGCAGCGGGACAGGGGGTAACTATGGCTACACCTTC. This gives the protein CASSGTGGNYGYTF.

This sequence joins TRBV10-3 and TRBJ2-7; the match to TRBD2 covers 8 bases. The germline V gene has CDR1 ENHRY and CDR2 SYGVKD. Trimming removed 10 bases from V and 4 bases from J; junction bases left unmatched: 12. The CDR3 contains 14 residues. The CDR3 loop is CATSSREGRYEQYF. CDR3 coding DNA: TGTGCCACATCAAGCCGGGAGGGCCGGTACGAGCAGTACTTC.

The rearrangement joins TRBV28 to TRBJ2-1, with 10 bases matching TRBD2. The CDR3 covers 15 residues. Per the germline V gene, CDR1 is MDHEN and CDR2 is SYDVKM. The V and J ends lost 5 bases and 6 bases, in that order; junction bases with no gene match: 7. For the CDR3, the DNA is TGTGCCAGCAGTCTAAGCGGGGGGGCCTCCAATGAGCAGTTCTTC. Protein product: CASSLSGGASNEQFF. Based on the CDR3 plus reference TRBV28 and TRBJ2-1, the full variable domain is DVKVTQSSRYLVKRTGEKVFLECVQDMDHENMFWYRQDPGLGLRLIYFSYDVKMKEKGDIPEGYSVSREKKERFSLILESASTNQTSMYLCASSLSGGASNEQFFGPGTRLTVL.

The chain is built from TRBV5-1 and TRBJ2-2; TRBD1 matches 8 bases. This CDR3 spans 16 amino acids. Trimming cost V 7 bases and J 4 bases; bases outside gene matches: 12. Germline V CDR1 and CDR2: SGHRS, YFSETQ. CDR3 bases: TGCGCCAGCGTAGGCCCGACAGGGGATCGCACCGGGGAGCTGTTTTTT. Translating gives CASVGPTGDRTGELFF.

The chain joins TRBV27 to TRBJ1-1; 8 positions agree with TRBD1. CDR1 is MNHEY, CDR2 SMNVEV, per germline (reference sequence). V was clipped by 4 bases and J by 6 bases; unmatched bases: 13. The CDR3 consists of 16 residues. The CDR3 bases are TGTGCCAGCAGTTCTTATCCCGCAGGGGGCTTGTCTGAAGCTTTCTTT. Translation gives CASSSYPAGGLSEAFF.